This T cell receptor (beta chain) came from a study of blood T cell repertoires in COVID-19. Study details: Specimens from acute and convalescent COVID-19 originated in the United States, Italy and Spain. T cells, B-cell-depleted T cells, or PBMCs supplied cDNA or gDNA.

This clone appeared a few times. The CDR3 consists of 11 residues. Trimming cost V 7 bases and J 4 bases, with 5 bases left between them. Germline CDR1 is MNHEY and CDR2 is SVGAGI. Generated by immunoSEQ multiplex PCR, the TCRdb table keeps only in-frame clones and is missing some. The repertoire holds approximately 190,000 clones, with roughly 80% as singletons. Sequenced sample: peripheral blood. The J gene is TRBJ2-1, the V gene TRBV6-5; D unclear. This TCR derives from a man aged 30 to 45 with active or convalescent COVID-19. The CDR3 nucleotides are TGTGCCAGCAACGGTTACAATGAGCAGTTCTTC. Encoded protein: CASNGYNEQFF.